This TCR beta chain was sequenced for a study of T cell changes during pregnancy in multiple sclerosis. Sequenced by immunoSEQ multiplex PCR; TCRdb stores in-frame clones only, minus some. The sample contains under 80,000 clones, approximately 92% of which appear only once. A word on this clone: This CDR3 is also generated by other DNA sequences in the sample.

The CDR3 is 16 amino acids. The germline CDR1 and CDR2 sequences are LNHDA and SQIVND (reference sequence). Trimming took 1 base from V and 6 from J; bases not matched to a gene: 5. V gene TRBV19 combines with J gene TRBJ2-2; 10 nucleotides line up with TRBD2. The TCR originated in a female donor with multiple sclerosis, enrolled in a pregnancy study. The sample consisted of peripheral blood, taken before pregnancy. Here the CDR3 DNA reads TGTGCCAGTAGTATAGGACTAGCGGGTGGGTCCGGGGAGCTGTTTTTT. This codes for CASSIGLAGGSGELFF.